This T cell receptor (beta chain) was identified in a study of STAT5B mutations in CD4+ large granular lymphocyte leukemia. Findings and limits, study-wide: CD4-sorted patient repertoires seemed more clonal than healthy CD4+ repertoires.

As to this clone: The antigen is not known.

J gave up 3 bases and V 1 base, and 15 bases lay outside the gene matches. The CDR3 runs 18 residues. Looked up from germline, CDR1 is SGDLS and CDR2 is YYNGEE. Generated by immunoSEQ multiplex PCR, the TCRdb table keeps only in-frame clones and is missing some. The sample shows over 25,000 clones, around four fifths of them seen only once. The TCR sequence derives from a human donor in good health. The sequencing input was CD4+ T cells from blood buffy coats. The chain recombines TRBV9 with TRBJ2-7, with 8 bases fitting TRBD1. The CDR3 loop reads CASSVPYLTTGGDYEQYF. CDR3 nucleotide sequence: TGTGCCAGCAGCGTACCCTACCTAACTACAGGGGGAGACTACGAGCAGTACTTC.